The rows below give T cell receptor beta chains drawn from one sample of a study of Ad26.COV2.S vaccination and SARS-CoV-2 variants. Sequenced by immunoSEQ multiplex PCR; TCRdb stores in-frame clones only, minus some. The table lists some 290,000 clones, around 84% of them singletons. Sample: peripheral blood, taken in a trial of Ad26.COV2.S vaccine versus placebo. Receptors were obtained from a person aged 18 to 65 who received the Ad26.COV2.S COVID-19 vaccine or a placebo. The CDR3 runs from the conserved cysteine through the conserved F or W. The order of the fields is clone size, V gene, J gene, D gene, CDR3 DNA, CDR3 protein. A D gene is named only where the DNA matches it firmly. Clone sizes are given selectively: once, few, many, or a class where the clone is expanded.

.	TRBV7-2	TRBJ1-1	.	TGTGCCAGCAGACCCGTCGGCGGGGGGACTGAAGCTTTCTTT	CASRPVGGGTEAFF
.	TRBV12-5	TRBJ2-7	.	TGTGCTAGTGGTTTGGGTACAGTAGCCCCTTATTTGTACGAGCAGTACTTC	CASGLGTVAPYLYEQYF
.	TRBV18	TRBJ2-7	TRBD1	TGTGCCAGCTCACCAAGGACCGGTACAGGGGGAAATAAAGTGGCCTACGAGCAGTACTTC	CASSPRTGTGGNKVAYEQYF
.	TRBV6-2/TRBV6-3	TRBJ1-3	.	TGTGCCAGCAGTTACTCTCAGGGGAAATCAGGAAACACCATATATTTT	CASSYSQGKSGNTIYF
once	TRBV5-8	TRBJ2-7	.	TGTGCCAGCAGCCCCGGGAATCTATTTCACGAGCAGTACTTC	CASSPGNLFHEQYF
once	TRBV2	TRBJ1-1	TRBD1	TGTGCCAGCAGTTCCGAGGGGGCGAACACTGAAGCTTTCTTT	CASSSEGANTEAFF
once	TRBV18	TRBJ2-1	TRBD1	TGTGCCAGCTCACCTCCGGGACAGGGAATCGCCAATGAGCAGTTCTTC	CASSPPGQGIANEQFF
.	TRBV5-1	TRBJ2-5	.	TGCGCCAGCAGCCCCTCTCTAGGGCTGGATGCCCAGTACTTC	CASSPSLGLDAQYF
.	TRBV11-2	TRBJ2-7	.	TGTGCCAGCAGCTACGGACAGCTTCTTACCTACGAGCAGTACTTC	CASSYGQLLTYEQYF
.	TRBV2	TRBJ1-5	.	TGTGCCAGCAGTGAAGATCTAGGACAGCCCCAGCATTTT	CASSEDLGQPQHF
.	TRBV2	TRBJ1-4	.	TGTGCCAGCAGTGCTCAGAGAGTGAGAGGAGGTGAAAAACTGTTTTTT	CASSAQRVRGGEKLFF
.	TRBV9	TRBJ2-1	.	TGTGCCAGCAGCGTAGTAGGGATCAGGGCAGGAAATGAGCAGTTCTTC	CASSVVGIRAGNEQFF